This T cell receptor beta chain came from a study of T-cell memory formation after mild COVID-19. CDR3 size: 16 residues. From germline, CDR1 is SEHNR and CDR2 FQNEAQ (reference sequence). The V and J ends lost 7 bases and 2 bases, in that order; junction bases with no gene match: 9. TCRdb redid the calling of the 5' RACE reads with MiXCR, one entry per CDR3 protein. The data contain 450,000 to 650,000 distinct CDR3 sequences, 18% of them singletons. The rearrangement links TRBV7-9 to TRBJ2-7; TRBD2 agrees at 12 bases. The sequence was obtained from an adult woman who had mild COVID-19 (a few samples of this study predate the infection). Cell type and time point are not known. The material sequenced was PBMCs or a T cell subset sorted from them (not recorded which). CDR3 nucleotides: TGTGCCAGCACCTCGACTAGCGGGGGTCATACCTACGAGCAGTACTTC. Protein: CASTSTSGGHTYEQYF. Filled out from reference TRBV7-9 and TRBJ2-7, the complete variable domain reads DTGVSQNPRHKITKRGQNVTFRCDPISEHNRLYWYRQTLGQGPEFLTYFQNEAQLEKSRLLSDRFSAERPKGSFSTLEIQRTEQGDSAMYLCASTSTSGGHTYEQYFGPGTRLTVT.